Below, 4 T cell receptor beta chains from the same sample are listed, as sequenced in a study of patients and donors after allogeneic stem cell transplantation. MiXCR was run by TCRdb on the RT-PCR reads, yielding one entry per CDR3 protein. The sample consists of roughly 940,000 distinct CDR3 sequences, around 17% of them appearing once. Material: blood, either unsorted or a sorted T cell fraction (not recorded which). The origin of the receptors is a human donor who was either an allogeneic HSCT recipient or a stem cell or donor lymphocyte infusion donor (not recorded which). It is not recorded whose cells these are; they may come from a transplant donor.

This sequence joins TRBV6-2 or TRBV6-3 and TRBJ2-1, with TRBD2 identical over 11 bases. V shed 2 bases, J shed 8 bases, and the junction held 5 bases outside the gene matches. CDR1 and CDR2 from the germline V gene are MNHEY and SVGEGT. The CDR3 loop spans 15 amino acids. In nucleotides, the CDR3 is TGTGCCAGCAGTTACGGGACTAGCGGTTGGGATGAGCAGTTCTTC. Translated, it gives CASSYGTSGWDEQFF.

Only a few counts were recorded for this clonotype. The rearrangement joins TRBV20-1 to TRBJ1-5, with D unclear. Germline assignment: CDR1 DFQATT and CDR2 SNEGSKA (reference sequence). The CDR3 spans 14 residues. With 6 bases removed from V and 0 bases from J, the gap between germline ends came to 12 bases. Written as DNA, the CDR3 is TGCAGTGCCTCCCGGACCAATAGCAATCAGCCCCAGCATTTT. Translated, it gives CSASRTNSNQPQHF.

This clonotype has more than one count but fewer than ten. V is TRBV7-9 and J is TRBJ2-1, with TRBD1 matching 8 bases. The CDR3 has 15 residues. V trimming: 1 base; J trimming: 5 bases; junction bases outside the gene matches: 4. The V gene's germline CDR1 is SEHNR and CDR2 FQNEAQ (reference sequence). This CDR3 reads CASSLGRGLDNEQFF. The CDR3 DNA reads as TGTGCCAGCAGCTTAGGCAGGGGGCTGGACAATGAGCAGTTCTTC.

Written as DNA, the CDR3 is TGTGCCAGCACCCCCCAGGGTTGGGGCACAGATACGCAGTATTTT. It specifies CASTPQGWGTDTQYF. V gene TRBV12-3 or TRBV12-4 combines with J gene TRBJ2-3, with D possibly TRBD1 on 5 matching bases. This CDR3 is built from 15 residues. The V gene lost 7 bases and the J gene lost 1 base, with 15 bases spanning the gap.